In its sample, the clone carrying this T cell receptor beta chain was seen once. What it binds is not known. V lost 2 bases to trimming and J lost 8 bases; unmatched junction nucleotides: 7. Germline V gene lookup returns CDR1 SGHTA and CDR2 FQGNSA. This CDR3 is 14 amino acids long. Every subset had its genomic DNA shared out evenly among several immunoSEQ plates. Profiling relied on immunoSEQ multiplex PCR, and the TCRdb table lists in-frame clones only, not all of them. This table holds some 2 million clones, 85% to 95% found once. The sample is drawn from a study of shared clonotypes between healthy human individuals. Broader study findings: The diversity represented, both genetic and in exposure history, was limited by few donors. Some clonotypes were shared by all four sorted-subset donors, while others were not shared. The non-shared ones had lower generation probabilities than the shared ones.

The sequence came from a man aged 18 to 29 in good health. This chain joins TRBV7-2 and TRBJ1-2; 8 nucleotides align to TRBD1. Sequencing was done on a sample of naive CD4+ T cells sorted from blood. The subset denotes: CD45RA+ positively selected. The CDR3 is CASSLPQGARGYTF. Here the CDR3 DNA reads TGTGCCAGCAGCTTACCCCAGGGGGCGCGGGGCTACACCTTC.